In this sample, the clone carrying this T cell receptor beta chain turned up a few times. Its antigen is not identified. The V gene's germline CDR1 is LNHDA and CDR2 SQIVND (reference sequence). Trimming pared 8 bases from V and 6 bases from J, leaving 11 bases between. The CDR3 sequence is 12 residues long. The data were taken from a study of T cell responses to AZD1222 COVID-19 vaccine. This table comes from immunoSEQ multiplex PCR, and its TCRdb copy is limited to in-frame clones, with some not included. Of 150,000 to 180,000 clones in the sample, more than 75% were seen once. Notes on the study in general: Spike-specific TCR breadth and depth grew following two AZD1222 doses.

The chain links TRBV19 to TRBJ1-5, with D possibly TRBD1 on 5 matching bases. The starting material was peripheral blood, obtained on day 0 of AZD1222 vaccination. The receptor was isolated from an adult in good health. CDR3 protein: CASGGRSQPQHF. CDR3 nucleotides: TGTGCCAGTGGGGGTAGGAGTCAGCCCCAGCATTTT.